Listed below are T cell receptor beta chains from one sample, sequenced in a study of T cells in Graves' hyperthyroidism and ophthalmopathy. Each CDR3 protein gets one entry after TCRdb re-called the multiplex PCR reads with MiXCR. Here the sample spans nearly 600,000 distinct CDR3 sequences, about 15% being singletons. Sequencing was carried out using blood. These receptors were collected from a woman in her twenties or thirties with Graves' hyperthyroidism that later progressed to Graves' ophthalmopathy. Each CDR3 is given with its conserved first and last residue. A D gene is named only where the DNA matches it firmly. Rows give clone size only sometimes, using once, few, many, or a class for an expanded clone.

>.|TRBV5-6|.|TRBJ2-5
TGTGCCAGCAGGTCGGGGGTGGGTCGTCTGGAGACCCAGTACTTC
CASRSGVGRLETQYF
>TRBD2|TRBV9|many|TRBJ2-2
TGTGCCAGCTCCGACCAGACTAGCGGGACCGGGGAGCTGTTTTTT
CASSDQTSGTGELFF
>.|TRBV7-2|.|TRBJ2-7
TGTGCCAGCAGCTTAGGCCAGTATGGCTACGAGCAGTACTTC
CASSLGQYGYEQYF
>.|TRBV5-1|many|TRBJ2-7
TGCGCCAGCAGCCCCGACGAGGGTTTCGTCCAGGGCGAGCAGTACTTC
CASSPDEGFVQGEQYF
>.|TRBV12-3/TRBV12-4|many|TRBJ2-1
TGTGCCAGCCAGCTGGGCTTACACAATGAGCAGTTCTTC
CASQLGLHNEQFF
>.|TRBV28|many|TRBJ1-2
TGTGCCAGCAGCCTCCGGGACATTTATGGCTACACCTTC
CASSLRDIYGYTF
>.|TRBV27|many|TRBJ2-4
TGTGCCAGCAGTTTTAATCCGACAGGCGGGACTCAGTACTTC
CASSFNPTGGTQYF
>.|TRBV6-5|few|TRBJ1-2
TGTGCCAGCAGTTACGATGGCAGGGGCCATGGCTACACCTTC
CASSYDGRGHGYTF
>TRBD1|TRBV10-3|many|TRBJ1-2
TGTGCCATTACCGGGACAGGGGTTAACTATGGCTACACCTTC
CAITGTGVNYGYTF
>TRBD1|TRBV20-1|few|TRBJ2-7
TGCAGTGCTAGAGATGGCGGCGGGACAGGGTACTCCTACGAGCAGTACTTC
CSARDGGGTGYSYEQYF
>.|TRBV28|many|TRBJ1-2
TGTGCCAGCAGTTTATCCTCCATATCAAGGGATTCGGGCTACACCTTC
CASSLSSISRDSGYTF
>TRBD2|TRBV3-1|many|TRBJ2-1
TGTGCCAGCAGCCAAGAGGTAACTAGCGGTAGGCAGTTCTTC
CASSQEVTSGRQFF
>.|TRBV7-3|many|TRBJ2-7
TGTGCCAGCAGCCTTAATGCCGGAACCTCCTACGAGCAGTACTTC
CASSLNAGTSYEQYF
>.|TRBV24-1|many|TRBJ1-2
TGTGCCACCAGTGATTGGCAGGGGCAGAATGGCTACACCTTC
CATSDWQGQNGYTF
>.|TRBV11-2|.|TRBJ2-7
TGCGCCAGCAGCCAAGATCCGGGCGGGCCCATCTCCTACGAGCAGTACTTC
CASSQDPGGPISYEQYF
>.|TRBV11-2|.|TRBJ2-7
TGTGCCGGCAGCTTAGGCGGCGGCTACGAGCAGTACTTC
CAGSLGGGYEQYF
>.|TRBV28|many|TRBJ2-7
TGTGCCAGCAGTTTAAGCAGGGACGAGCAGTACTTC
CASSLSRDEQYF
>TRBD2|TRBV7-9|many|TRBJ2-7
TGTGCCAGCAGCGACGGAGCGGGAGGGCCATCCCCCGAGCAGTACTTC
CASSDGAGGPSPEQYF
>TRBD2|TRBV19|.|TRBJ2-3
TGTGCCAGTAGTATAGATCTAGCGGGACGTACTAGCACAGATACGCAGTATTTT
CASSIDLAGRTSTDTQYF
>TRBD2|TRBV5-1|many|TRBJ2-1
TGCGCCAGCAGCTTGGGTCTGGCGGGAGCCAATGAGCAGTTCTTC
CASSLGLAGANEQFF
>TRBD1|TRBV6-1|.|TRBJ1-2
TGTGCCAGCAGATCGATTGGAGCCGGGACAGTATATGGCTACACCTTC
CASRSIGAGTVYGYTF
>.|TRBV28|many|TRBJ1-5
TGTGCCAGCAGCCCCCCAACCGACAGCCCGCGGGATCAGCCCCAGCATTTT
CASSPPTDSPRDQPQHF
>TRBD1|TRBV5-4|.|TRBJ2-7
TGTGCCAGCAGCTCCCGGGACAGGGAATACGAGCAGTACTTC
CASSSRDREYEQYF
>.|TRBV5-1|few|TRBJ2-3
TGCGCCAGCAGCTTGGCGGATCACCCAGATACGCAGTATTTT
CASSLADHPDTQYF
>TRBD2|TRBV30|many|TRBJ2-1
TGTGCCTGGAGTGCCGGGACTAGCTCCTACAATGAGCAGTTCTTC
CAWSAGTSSYNEQFF
>TRBD1|TRBV3-1|few|TRBJ1-1
TGTGCCAGCAGCCAAACCGGGACAGGGCCGGTTGGCACTGAAGCTTTCTTT
CASSQTGTGPVGTEAFF
>.|TRBV2|.|TRBJ2-3
TGTGCCAGCAGTGCGAGGGCAGGGGCCCCAGATACGCAGTATTTT
CASSARAGAPDTQYF
>.|TRBV29-1|few|TRBJ1-2
TGCAGCGTTGAGGGAAACAGGGACTACACCTTC
CSVEGNRDYTF
>TRBD1|TRBV14|many|TRBJ2-5
TGTGCCAGCAGCTACAGGGGGCGAGAGACCCAGTACTTC
CASSYRGRETQYF
>TRBD2|TRBV6-5|many|TRBJ2-3
TGTGCCAGCAGTTACCGGCTAGCGGGGTCTTCCACAGATACGCAGTATTTT
CASSYRLAGSSTDTQYF
>TRBD1|TRBV15|many|TRBJ1-1
TGTGCCACCAGCAGAGATGGGAGACAGGGGGCCTCCCCGGGACGGGAAGCTTTCTTT
CATSRDGRQGASPGREAFF
>TRBD1|TRBV12-3/TRBV12-4|many|TRBJ1-2
TGTGCCAGCAGTCGGACAGGCGACACGCACTATGGCTACACCTTC
CASSRTGDTHYGYTF
>.|TRBV30|many|TRBJ2-3
TGTGCCTGGAGTGTACAGTCAGGGGGGGATACGCAGTATTTT
CAWSVQSGGDTQYF
>.|TRBV18|many|TRBJ1-1
TGTGCCAGCTCACCCCAGGGAACCACTGAAGCTTTCTTT
CASSPQGTTEAFF
>TRBD1|TRBV30|many|TRBJ1-4
TGTGCCTCGAACCGGGACAGGGTGGATGAAAAACTGTTTTTT
CASNRDRVDEKLFF
>.|TRBV11-2|many|TRBJ2-7
TGTGCCAGCAGCTTAGAGGAATTTGGCGAGCAGTACTTC
CASSLEEFGEQYF
>.|TRBV25-1|.|TRBJ2-3
TGTGCCACCTCGACAGGGAGGGCCACAGATACGCAGTATTTT
CATSTGRATDTQYF
>.|TRBV19|many|TRBJ2-1
TGTGCCAGTAGTACCGGGACGGAACACAATGAGCAGTTCTTC
CASSTGTEHNEQFF
>TRBD2|TRBV11-2|.|TRBJ2-3
TGTGCCAGCAGCGTCAGGACTAGCGGGGGATCCACAGATACGCAGTATTTT
CASSVRTSGGSTDTQYF
>TRBD1|TRBV6-1|few|TRBJ2-2
TGTGTCAGCAGTGAAGGGACAGTCCCCGGGGAGCTGTTTTTT
CVSSEGTVPGELFF
>.|TRBV6-4|.|TRBJ1-2
TGTGCCAGCAGTGACGGAAGAACTTTCGGCTACACCTTC
CASSDGRTFGYTF
>TRBD2|TRBV11-3|many|TRBJ2-1
TGTGCCAGCAGCCCGGTTAGCGGGAGAAACGAGCAGTTCTTC
CASSPVSGRNEQFF
>.|TRBV6-1|.|TRBJ2-7
TGTGCCAGCAGCCCGATGGAGCCCTTAAACTACGAGCAGTACTTC
CASSPMEPLNYEQYF
>.|TRBV7-9|.|TRBJ1-1
TGTGCCAGCAGCTTGTGGGTCTTGGCAATTAAGGGAGAGACTGAAGCTTTCTTT
CASSLWVLAIKGETEAFF
>TRBD2|TRBV20-1|many|TRBJ2-7
TGCAGTGCTCAAGAAGGGACTAGCGGAGCCTACGAGCAGTACTTC
CSAQEGTSGAYEQYF
>.|TRBV7-3|many|TRBJ2-2
TGTGCCAGCAGTCAACTCGGGACGGCGAACACCGGGGAGCTGTTTTTT
CASSQLGTANTGELFF
>TRBD1|TRBV6-1|few|TRBJ2-2
TGTGCCAGCGGACCTCTGACAGGGGGCGCGTCCGGGGAGCTGTTTTTT
CASGPLTGGASGELFF
>TRBD1|TRBV16|.|TRBJ2-1
TGTGCCAGCAGCCCCTCCGGGACAGGGGGCAATGAGCAGTTCTTC
CASSPSGTGGNEQFF
>.|TRBV4-3|few|TRBJ2-1
TGCGCCAGCAGCCAAAGAGACGGGAGTGGAAATGAGCAGTTCTTC
CASSQRDGSGNEQFF
>.|TRBV20-1|.|TRBJ2-3
TGCAGCCCCCTAGGGGGGGGGGCAGTAGATACGCAGTATTTT
CSPLGGGAVDTQYF